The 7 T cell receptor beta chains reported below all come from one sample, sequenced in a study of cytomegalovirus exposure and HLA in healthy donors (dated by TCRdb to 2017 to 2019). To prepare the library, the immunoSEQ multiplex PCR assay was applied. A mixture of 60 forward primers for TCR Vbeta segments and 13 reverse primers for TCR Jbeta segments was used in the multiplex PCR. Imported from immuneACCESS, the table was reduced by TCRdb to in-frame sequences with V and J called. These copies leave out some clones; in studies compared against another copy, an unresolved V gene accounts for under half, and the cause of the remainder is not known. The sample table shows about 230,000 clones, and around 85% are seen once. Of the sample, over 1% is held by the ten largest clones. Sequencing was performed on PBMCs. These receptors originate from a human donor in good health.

The CDR3 DNA reads TGCAGCGCCACCCTCCGGGCCGGGAGTTCGACAGATACGCAGTATTTT. Residues: CSATLRAGSSTDTQYF. The rearrangement links TRBV29-1 to TRBJ2-3; possibly TRBD2 for D (6 bases). The CDR3 sequence is 16 residues long. Germline V gene lookup returns CDR1 SQVTM and CDR2 ANQGSEA. With 7 bases removed from V and 3 bases from J, the gap between germline ends came to 23 bases.

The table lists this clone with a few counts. DNA of the CDR3: TGTGCCAGCAGCTTAGGGGGCGACAGGTTGACGGGTGAAAAACTGTTTTTT. Protein sequence: CASSLGGDRLTGEKLFF. This chain links TRBV7-9 with TRBJ1-4; the D gene is possibly TRBD1 (6 bases). This CDR3 comprises 17 residues. Germline V lookup: CDR1 SEHNR, CDR2 FQNEAQ (reference sequence). Between the trimmed V and J ends, which lost 1 base and 7 bases, there was a span of 19 bases.

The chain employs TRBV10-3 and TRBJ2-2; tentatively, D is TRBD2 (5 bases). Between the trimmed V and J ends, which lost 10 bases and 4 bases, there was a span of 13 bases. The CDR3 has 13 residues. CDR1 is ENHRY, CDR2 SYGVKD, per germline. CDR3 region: CATARAATGELFF. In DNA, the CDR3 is TGTGCCACCGCGAGAGCGGCCACCGGGGAGCTGTTTTTT.

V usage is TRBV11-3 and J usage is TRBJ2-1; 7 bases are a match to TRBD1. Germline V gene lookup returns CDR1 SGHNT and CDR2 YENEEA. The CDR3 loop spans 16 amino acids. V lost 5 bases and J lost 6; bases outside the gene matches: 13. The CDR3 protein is CASSIRQGSPRNEQFF. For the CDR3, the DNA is TGTGCCAGCAGCATTCGACAGGGAAGCCCGCGCAATGAGCAGTTCTTC.

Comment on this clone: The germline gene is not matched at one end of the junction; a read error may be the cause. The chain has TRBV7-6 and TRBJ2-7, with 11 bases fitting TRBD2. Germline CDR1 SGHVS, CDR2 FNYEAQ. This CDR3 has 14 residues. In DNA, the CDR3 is TGTGCCAGCAGCCTAGCGGGAGGCCCCTACGAGCAGTACTTC. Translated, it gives CASSLAGGPYEQYF.

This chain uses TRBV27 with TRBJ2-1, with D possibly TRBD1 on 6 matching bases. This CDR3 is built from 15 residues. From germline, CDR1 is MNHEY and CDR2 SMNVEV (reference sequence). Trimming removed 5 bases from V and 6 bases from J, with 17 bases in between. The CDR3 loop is CASSLNRVRGNEQFF. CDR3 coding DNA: TGTGCCAGCAGTCTTAACAGGGTAAGGGGCAATGAGCAGTTCTTC.

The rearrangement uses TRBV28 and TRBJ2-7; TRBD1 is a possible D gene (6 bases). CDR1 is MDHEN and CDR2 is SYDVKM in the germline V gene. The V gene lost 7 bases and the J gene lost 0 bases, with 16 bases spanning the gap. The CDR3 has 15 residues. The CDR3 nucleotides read TGTGCCAGCACCCTAACCCAGGGGCACTCCTACGAGCAGTACTTC. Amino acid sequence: CASTLTQGHSYEQYF.